These 20 T cell receptor beta chains originate from one sample sequenced in a study of blood T cell repertoires in COVID-19. This table comes from immunoSEQ multiplex PCR, and its TCRdb copy is limited to in-frame clones, with some not included. The data show tens of thousands of clones, 81% seen once. The sample taken for sequencing was peripheral blood. All receptors derive from an elderly man with acute or convalescent COVID-19.

The chain is built from TRBV2 and TRBJ1-6, with D unresolved. V lost 9 bases and J 0 bases, leaving 12 bases between the germline ends. CDR1 and CDR2 (germline): SNHLY, FYNNEI. The CDR3 runs 15 residues. The CDR3 region is CASKIISSYNSPLHF. DNA of the CDR3: TGTGCCAGTAAAATTATTAGCTCCTATAATTCACCCCTCCACTTT. Using reference TRBV2 and TRBJ1-6 for the parts outside the CDR3, the full variable domain is EPEVTQTPSHQVTQMGQEVILRCVPISNHLYFYWYRQILGQKVEFLVSFYNNEISEKSEIFDDQFSVERPDGSNFTLKIRSTKLEDSAMYFCASKIISSYNSPLHFGNGTRLTVT.

The chain couples TRBV10-2 to TRBJ2-7; maybe TRBD2 (6 bases). Germline V gene sequence: CDR1 WSHSY, CDR2 SAAADI. The CDR3 sequence is 13 residues long. V gave up 2 bases and J gave up 7 bases, with 12 bases separating them. The CDR3 loop reads CASSELGGREQYF. DNA of the CDR3: TGCGCCAGCAGTGAGCTTGGGGGGAGGGAGCAGTACTTC.

The CDR3 DNA reads TGTGCCAGCAGTTTGGCAGGGGGCGCCTACAATGAGCAGTTCTTC. Encoded protein: CASSLAGGAYNEQFF. V usage is TRBV28 and J usage is TRBJ2-1; 8 bases align to TRBD1. V shed 3 bases and J 2 bases; nucleotides not matched to a gene: 3. The CDR3 is 15 residues long. Germline lookup yields CDR1 MDHEN and CDR2 SYDVKM.

DNA for the CDR3: TGTGCCAGCAGTTACTTAGGGGGGGGTAATGAAAAACTGTTTTTT. Residues: CASSYLGGGNEKLFF. The rearrangement uses TRBV6-5 and TRBJ1-4; D is possibly TRBD1 (6 bases). CDR3 length: 15 residues. V was clipped by 1 base and J by 4 bases, with 10 bases between them. Germline CDR1 is MNHEY and CDR2 is SVGAGI.

The rearrangement joins TRBV2 to TRBJ2-1, with 8 bases that match TRBD2. J gave up 3 bases and V 7 bases, and 8 bases lay outside the gene matches. The CDR3 runs to 15 residues. Germline V CDR1 and CDR2: SNHLY, FYNNEI. The CDR3 reads CASTNTGTSYNEQFF. The DNA for the CDR3 is TGTGCCAGCACCAATACCGGGACTAGCTACAATGAGCAGTTCTTC.

This sequence joins TRBV4-2 and TRBJ2-3; 7 nucleotides agree with TRBD1. The CDR3 consists of 17 residues. Germline trimming cut 0 bases from V and 0 bases from J; bases unmatched to any gene: 6. Looked up from germline, CDR1 is LGHNA and CDR2 is YNFKEQ. The CDR3 bases are TGTGCCAGCAGCCAAGATTTGGGACAGCTTAGCACAGATACGCAGTATTTT. It yields the protein CASSQDLGQLSTDTQYF.

The genes are TRBV18 and TRBJ2-5, with D perhaps TRBD1 (5 bases). Germline CDR1 is KGHSH and CDR2 is LQKENI. Trimming removed 5 bases from V and 5 bases from J, with 15 bases in between. This CDR3 is 14 amino acids long. The CDR3 sequence is CASSSRQNWETQYF. The CDR3 DNA follows: TGTGCCAGCTCATCAAGACAGAATTGGGAGACCCAGTACTTC.

The chain combines TRBV19 with TRBJ1-5, with a weak D call TRBD1 (5 bases). V was trimmed by 5 bases and J by 3 bases, leaving 14 bases between them. The CDR3 consists of 15 residues. From germline, CDR1 is LNHDA and CDR2 SQIVND (reference sequence). The CDR3, as DNA: TGTGCCAGTAGTTTAGGGCAGGGAATCAATCAGCCCCAGCATTTT. Protein sequence: CASSLGQGINQPQHF.

The chain combines TRBV28 with TRBJ2-6, with 9 bases that match TRBD1. The germline CDR1 and CDR2 sequences are MDHEN and SYDVKM. The CDR3 runs 17 residues. V lost 6 bases, J lost 2 bases, and 8 bases stayed unmatched. The CDR3 DNA reads TGTGCCAGCAGGGTGGACAGGGGCTTCGCTGGGGCCAACGTCCTGACTTTC. It is translated as CASRVDRGFAGANVLTF.

There are a few counts of this clone. The CDR3 DNA follows: TGTGCCAGCAGCTTTACAGGGGGCGCCGAGCAGTACTTC. Translating gives CASSFTGGAEQYF. The chain uses TRBV5-4 and TRBJ2-7, with TRBD1 matching 9 bases. The trim removed 2 bases at V and 6 bases at J, leaving 3 bases unmatched. Germline V gene sequence: CDR1 SGHNT, CDR2 YYREEE (reference sequence). This CDR3 region has 13 residues.

CDR3 nucleotides: TGCGCCAGCAGCCTATTAAACAGGAACAATGAGCAGTTCTTC. It is translated as CASSLLNRNNEQFF. V and J are TRBV4-1 and TRBJ2-1, with a tentative D call TRBD1 (5 bases). Deletions cut 4 bases from V and 5 bases from J, with 12 bases between. Germline CDR1 and CDR2: MGHRA and YSYEKL. This CDR3 has 14 residues.

This clone was seen more than once but under ten times. The chain links TRBV25-1 to TRBJ1-1; D is unclear. CDR1 is MGHDK, CDR2 SYGVNS, per germline. The CDR3 is 12 amino acids. The V gene lost 7 bases and the J gene lost 2 bases, with 8 bases spanning the gap. CDR3 DNA sequence: TGTGCCAGCACCTCGTATAACACTGAAGCTTTCTTT. Encoded protein: CASTSYNTEAFF.

The CDR3, as DNA: TGTGCCAGCAGCGTCGGGACAGGGCCCAACACTGAAGCTTTCTTT. Its translation: CASSVGTGPNTEAFF. The chain uses TRBV11-3 and TRBJ1-1; TRBD1 matches 9 bases. The germline V gene encodes CDR1 SGHNT and CDR2 YENEEA. V shed 5 bases, J shed 2 bases, and the junction held 6 bases outside the gene matches. The CDR3 runs to 15 residues.

This chain joins TRBV27 and TRBJ2-1; D might be TRBD2 (6 bases). There are 13 residues in the CDR3. The V end was cut by 7 bases, the J end by 2 bases, with 9 bases between. Germline CDR1 MNHEY, CDR2 SMNVEV (reference sequence). The CDR3 loop reads CASMERAYNEQFF. DNA for the CDR3: TGTGCCAGCATGGAGCGGGCCTACAATGAGCAGTTCTTC.

The rearrangement links TRBV18 to TRBJ1-1, with 7 bases lining up with TRBD1. CDR1 and CDR2 from the germline V gene are KGHSH and LQKENI. The V segment lost 4 bases and the J segment 0 bases; nucleotides outside the gene matches: 2. CDR3 length equals 14 residues. The DNA of the CDR3 is TGTGCCAGCTCACAGGACAGGATGAACACTGAAGCTTTCTTT. It translates to CASSQDRMNTEAFF.

This chain connects TRBV29-1 to TRBJ2-7; TRBD1 matches 9 bases. The CDR3 has 16 amino acids. With V trimmed by 6 bases and J by 7 bases, 19 bases remained unmatched. Germline CDR1 SQVTM, CDR2 ANQGSEA. This chain's CDR3 is CSVAQPQGASTGEQYF. In DNA form, the CDR3 reads TGCAGCGTCGCCCAACCACAGGGGGCCTCGACGGGTGAGCAGTACTTC.

The V gene is TRBV6-5, the J gene TRBJ1-2; no reliable D call. V lost 6 bases and J lost 4, with 12 bases in between. The CDR3 has 13 amino acids. Per the germline V gene, CDR1 is MNHEY and CDR2 is SVGAGI. This CDR3 reads CASSRLRTYGYTF. Written as DNA, the CDR3 is TGTGCCAGCAGCAGACTCCGAACCTATGGCTACACCTTC.

This clone has more than one count but fewer than ten. The V and J genes are TRBV18 and TRBJ2-2, with D perhaps matching TRBD1 (5 bases). V was shortened by 2 bases and J by 12 bases, with 13 bases between the two germline ends. This CDR3 is built from 13 residues. CDR1 KGHSH and CDR2 LQKENI come from the germline V gene. CDR3 in amino acids: CASSPGAGHQLFF. The DNA of the CDR3 is TGTGCCAGCTCACCAGGGGCCGGACACCAGCTGTTTTTT.

The chain carries TRBV16 and TRBJ1-2; 7 bases agree with TRBD1. The V gene's germline CDR1 is KGHSY and CDR2 FQNENV. Trimming removed 2 bases from V and 6 bases from J; junction bases left unmatched: 12. This CDR3 contains 16 residues. The CDR3 DNA is TGTGCCAGCAGCCAAAATCCACAGGGGTCAGAGGATGGCTACACCTTC. It specifies CASSQNPQGSEDGYTF.

V is TRBV7-3 and J is TRBJ1-1; weak D call: TRBD1 (6 bases). The CDR3 covers 17 residues. Between the trimmed V and J ends, which lost 1 base and 1 base, there was a span of 16 bases. In germline, CDR1 is SGHTA, CDR2 FQGTGA. The CDR3 coding sequence is TGTGCCAGCAGCTTAAAGGGCAGGGGCTTTGAGAACACTGAAGCTTTCTTT. Amino acid sequence: CASSLKGRGFENTEAFF.